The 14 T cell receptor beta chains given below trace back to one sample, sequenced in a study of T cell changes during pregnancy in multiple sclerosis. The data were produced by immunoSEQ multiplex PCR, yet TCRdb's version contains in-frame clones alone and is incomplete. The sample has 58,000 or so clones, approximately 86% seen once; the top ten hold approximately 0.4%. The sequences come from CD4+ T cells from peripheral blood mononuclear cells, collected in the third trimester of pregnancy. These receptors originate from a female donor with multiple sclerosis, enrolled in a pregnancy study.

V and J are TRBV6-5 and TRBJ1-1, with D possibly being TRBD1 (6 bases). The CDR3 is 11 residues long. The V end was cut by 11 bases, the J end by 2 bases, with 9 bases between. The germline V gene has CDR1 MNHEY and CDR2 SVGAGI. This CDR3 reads CASQGNTEAFF. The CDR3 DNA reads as TGTGCCTCACAGGGAAACACTGAAGCTTTCTTT.

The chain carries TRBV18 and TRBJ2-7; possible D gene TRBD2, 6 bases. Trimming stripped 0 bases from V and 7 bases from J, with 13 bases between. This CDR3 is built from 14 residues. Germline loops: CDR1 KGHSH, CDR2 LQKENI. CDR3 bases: TGTGCCAGCTCACCACCGGAGGGTTTGCGGGAGCAGTACTTC. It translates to CASSPPEGLREQYF.

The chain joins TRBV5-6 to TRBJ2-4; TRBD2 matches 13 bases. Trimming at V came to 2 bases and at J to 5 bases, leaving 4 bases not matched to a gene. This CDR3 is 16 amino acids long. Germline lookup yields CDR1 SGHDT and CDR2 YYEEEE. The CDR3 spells CASSLLAGGPQNIQYF. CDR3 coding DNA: TGTGCCAGCAGCTTACTAGCGGGGGGGCCCCAAAACATTCAGTACTTC.

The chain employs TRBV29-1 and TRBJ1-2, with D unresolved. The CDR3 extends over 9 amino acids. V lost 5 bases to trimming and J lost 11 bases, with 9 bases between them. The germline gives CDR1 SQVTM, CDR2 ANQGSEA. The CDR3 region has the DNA TGCAGCGTTACTGGAGTTTACACCTTC. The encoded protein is CSVTGVYTF.

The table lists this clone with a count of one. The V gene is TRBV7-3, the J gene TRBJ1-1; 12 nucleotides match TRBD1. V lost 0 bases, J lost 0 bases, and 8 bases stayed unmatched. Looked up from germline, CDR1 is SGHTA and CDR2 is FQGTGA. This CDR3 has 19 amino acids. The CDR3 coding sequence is TGTGCCAGCAGCTTAACGGGGACAGGGGGCCCCCTTATGAACACTGAAGCTTTCTTT. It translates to CASSLTGTGGPLMNTEAFF.

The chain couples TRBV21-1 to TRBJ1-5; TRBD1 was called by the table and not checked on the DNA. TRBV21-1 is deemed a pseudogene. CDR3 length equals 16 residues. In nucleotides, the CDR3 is TGTGCCAGCAGCACTCCAACAGGGGGCGTCCATCAGCCCCAGCATTTT. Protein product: CASSTPTGGVHQPQHF.

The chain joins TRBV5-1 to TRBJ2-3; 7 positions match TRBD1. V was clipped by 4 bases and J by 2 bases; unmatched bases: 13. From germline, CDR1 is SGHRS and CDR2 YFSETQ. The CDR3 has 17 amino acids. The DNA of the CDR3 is TGCGCCAGCAGCCTGGGGGCGACAGGGTACCTCACAGATACGCAGTATTTT. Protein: CASSLGATGYLTDTQYF.

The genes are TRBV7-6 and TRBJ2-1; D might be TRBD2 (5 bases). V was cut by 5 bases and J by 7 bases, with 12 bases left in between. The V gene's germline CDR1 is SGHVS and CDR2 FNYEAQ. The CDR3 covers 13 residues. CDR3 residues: CASSAYSENEQFF. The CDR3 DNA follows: TGTGCCAGCAGCGCCTATAGCGAGAATGAGCAGTTCTTC.

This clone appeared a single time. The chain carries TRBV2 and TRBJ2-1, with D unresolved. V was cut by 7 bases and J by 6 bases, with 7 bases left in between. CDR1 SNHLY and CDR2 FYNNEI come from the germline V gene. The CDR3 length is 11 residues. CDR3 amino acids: CASTNSNEQFF. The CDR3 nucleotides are TGTGCCAGCACAAACTCCAATGAGCAGTTCTTC. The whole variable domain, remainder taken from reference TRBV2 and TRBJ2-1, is EPEVTQTPSHQVTQMGQEVILRCVPISNHLYFYWYRQILGQKVEFLVSFYNNEISEKSEIFDDQFSVERPDGSNFTLKIRSTKLEDSAMYFCASTNSNEQFFGPGTRLTVL.

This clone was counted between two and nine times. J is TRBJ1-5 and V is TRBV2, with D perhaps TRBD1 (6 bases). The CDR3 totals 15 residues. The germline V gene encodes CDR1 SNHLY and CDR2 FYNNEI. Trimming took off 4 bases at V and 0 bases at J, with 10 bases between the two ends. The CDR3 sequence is CASSGGRGSNQPQHF. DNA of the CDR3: TGTGCCAGCAGTGGTGGCAGGGGTAGCAATCAGCCCCAGCATTTT.

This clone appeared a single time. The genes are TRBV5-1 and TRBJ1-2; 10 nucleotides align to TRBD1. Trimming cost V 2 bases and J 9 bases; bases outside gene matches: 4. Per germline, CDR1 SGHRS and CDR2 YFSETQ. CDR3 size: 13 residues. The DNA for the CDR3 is TGCGCCAGCAGCTTATGGGACAGGGGAAGCTACACCTTC. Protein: CASSLWDRGSYTF.

The CDR3 region is CASSIKDSGNTIYF. In DNA form, the CDR3 reads TGTGCCAGTAGTATCAAGGACAGTGGAAACACCATATATTTT. The chain is built from TRBV19 and TRBJ1-3; tentative D call: TRBD1 (6 bases). Germline CDR1 is LNHDA and CDR2 is SQIVND (reference sequence). The V end was cut by 3 bases, the J end by 3 bases, with 9 bases between. The CDR3 has 14 residues.

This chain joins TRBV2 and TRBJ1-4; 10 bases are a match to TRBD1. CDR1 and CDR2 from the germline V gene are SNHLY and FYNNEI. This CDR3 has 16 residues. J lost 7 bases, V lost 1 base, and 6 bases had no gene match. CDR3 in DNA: TGTGCCAGCAGTGAAGGGGACAGGGGCTGGGGTGAAAAACTGTTTTTT. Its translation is CASSEGDRGWGEKLFF.

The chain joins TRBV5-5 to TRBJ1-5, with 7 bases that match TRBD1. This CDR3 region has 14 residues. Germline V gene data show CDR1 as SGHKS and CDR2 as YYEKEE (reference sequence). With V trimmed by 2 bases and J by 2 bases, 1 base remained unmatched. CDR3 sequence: CASSFGTGNQPQHF. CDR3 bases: TGTGCCAGCAGCTTCGGGACAGGCAATCAGCCCCAGCATTTT. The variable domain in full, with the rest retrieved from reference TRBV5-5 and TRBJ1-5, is DAGVTQSPTHLIKTRGQQVTLRCSPISGHKSVSWYQQVLGQGPQFIFQYYEKEERGRGNFPDRFSARQFPNYSSELNVNALLLGDSALYLCASSFGTGNQPQHFGDGTRLSIL.